This entry features one T cell receptor beta chain sequence. One junction end disagrees with the germline gene, perhaps due to a read error. The data stem from a study of blood T cell repertoires in COVID-19. CDR3 length: 14 amino acids. Germline loops: CDR1 SEHNR, CDR2 FQNEAQ (reference sequence). Authors' analysis steps: From reference gene primer amplification, estimates of nucleated cell counts were derived. Sequencing was performed with immunoSEQ multiplex PCR; in TCRdb, only in-frame clones are kept and a portion is missing. The V and J calls and the clone size are those of that table, but D and trimming were determined from the DNA. The table records roughly 97,000 clones, more than 85% of them present only once.

The TCR sequence derives from a human donor in a cohort sampled during active COVID-19. The rearrangement links TRBV7-9 to TRBJ1-2; D might be TRBD1 (5 bases). Sequencing was performed on peripheral blood. The CDR3: CASTLTPSQDNYTF. CDR3 coding DNA: TGTGCCAGCACCTTAACTCCCTCACAGGACAACTACACCTTC.